This T cell receptor beta chain was observed in a study of T cells in Graves' hyperthyroidism and ophthalmopathy. The CDR3 regions of TCR beta were amplified from RNA transcripts. An initial round of RT-PCR targeting the TCR CDR3 relied on the HTBI primer set. TCRdb independently ran MiXCR on the multiplex PCR reads; one entry per CDR3 protein. The table includes hundreds of thousands of distinct CDR3 sequences, about 19% detected once. On this clonotype: Its specificity is unknown.

The ends were cut back, 0 bases at V and 8 bases at J, with 10 bases in the middle. Germline CDR1 MNHEY, CDR2 SVGAGI. The CDR3 contains 14 residues. Study results and limitations: Appearing also in blood were most of the thyroid clonotypes expanded above 0.001. Ophthalmopathy got predicted by the model a median approximately 6.3 months before its onset.

This receptor was taken from a woman aged 50 to 65 with Graves' hyperthyroidism that later progressed to Graves' ophthalmopathy. This chain connects TRBV6-5 to TRBJ1-4, with D perhaps TRBD1 (6 bases). Sequenced sample: blood. DNA for the CDR3: TGTGCCAGCAGTTACTCGGCAGGGGCGGAAAAACTGTTTTTT. This codes for CASSYSAGAEKLFF.